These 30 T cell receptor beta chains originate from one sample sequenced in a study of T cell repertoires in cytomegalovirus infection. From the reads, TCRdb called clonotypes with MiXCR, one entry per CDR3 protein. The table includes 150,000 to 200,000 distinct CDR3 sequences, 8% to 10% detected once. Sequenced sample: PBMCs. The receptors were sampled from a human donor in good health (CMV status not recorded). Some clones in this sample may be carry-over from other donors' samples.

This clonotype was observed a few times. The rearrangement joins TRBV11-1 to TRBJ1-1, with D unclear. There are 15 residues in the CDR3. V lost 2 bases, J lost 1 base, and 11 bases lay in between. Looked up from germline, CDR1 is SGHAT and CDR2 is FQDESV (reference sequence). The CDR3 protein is CASSLSTLTNTEAFF. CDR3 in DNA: TGTGCCAGCAGCTTATCGACATTGACGAACACTGAAGCTTTCTTT.

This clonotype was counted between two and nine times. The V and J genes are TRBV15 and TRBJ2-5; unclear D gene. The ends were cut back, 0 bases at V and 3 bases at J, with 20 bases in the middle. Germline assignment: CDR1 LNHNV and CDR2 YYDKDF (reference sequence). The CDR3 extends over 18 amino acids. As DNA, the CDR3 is TGTGCCACCAGCAGAGATTTGAATTCGGGCAGCTTAGAAGAGACCCAGTACTTC. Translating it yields CATSRDLNSGSLEETQYF.

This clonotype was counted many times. DNA of the CDR3: TGTGCCAGCAGCTCACAGGTTCCTGGAAACACCATATATTTT. This sequence encodes CASSSQVPGNTIYF. The chain is built from TRBV7-2 and TRBJ1-3, with a weak D call TRBD1 (5 bases). The CDR3 covers 14 residues. Germline loops: CDR1 SGHTA, CDR2 FQGNSA. The ends were cut back, 4 bases at V and 2 bases at J, with 9 bases in the middle.

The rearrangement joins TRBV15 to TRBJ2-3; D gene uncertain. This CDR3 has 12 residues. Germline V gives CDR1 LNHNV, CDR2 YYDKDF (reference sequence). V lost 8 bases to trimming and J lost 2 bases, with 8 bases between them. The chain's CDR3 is CATSPNTDTQYF. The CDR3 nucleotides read TGTGCCACCTCCCCCAACACAGATACGCAGTATTTT. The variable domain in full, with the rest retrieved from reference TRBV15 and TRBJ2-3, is DAMVIQNPRYQVTQFGKPVTLSCSQTLNHNVMYWYQQKSSQAPKLLFHYYDKDFNNEADTPDNFQSRRPNTSFCFLDIRSPGLGDTAMYLCATSPNTDTQYFGPGTRLTVL.

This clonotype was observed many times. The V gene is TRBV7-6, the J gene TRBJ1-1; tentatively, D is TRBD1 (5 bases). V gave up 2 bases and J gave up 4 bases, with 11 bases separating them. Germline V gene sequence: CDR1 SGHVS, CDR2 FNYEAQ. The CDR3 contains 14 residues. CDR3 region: CASSLTGTVTEAFF. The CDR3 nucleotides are TGTGCCAGCAGCTTAACCGGGACGGTCACTGAAGCTTTCTTT.

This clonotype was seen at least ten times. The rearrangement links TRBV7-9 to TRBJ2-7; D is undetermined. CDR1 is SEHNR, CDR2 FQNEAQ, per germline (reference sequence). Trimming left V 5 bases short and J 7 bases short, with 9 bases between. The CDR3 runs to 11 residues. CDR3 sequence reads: CASSRSSEQYF. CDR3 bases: TGTGCCAGCAGCCGGAGCTCGGAGCAGTACTTC.

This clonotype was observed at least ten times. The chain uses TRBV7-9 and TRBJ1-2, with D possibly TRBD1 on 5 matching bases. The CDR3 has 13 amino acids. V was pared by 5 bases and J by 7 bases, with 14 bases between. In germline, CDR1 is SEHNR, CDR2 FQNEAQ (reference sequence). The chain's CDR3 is CASSPAGGGGYTF. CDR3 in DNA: TGTGCCAGCAGCCCGGCAGGCGGGGGTGGCTACACCTTC.

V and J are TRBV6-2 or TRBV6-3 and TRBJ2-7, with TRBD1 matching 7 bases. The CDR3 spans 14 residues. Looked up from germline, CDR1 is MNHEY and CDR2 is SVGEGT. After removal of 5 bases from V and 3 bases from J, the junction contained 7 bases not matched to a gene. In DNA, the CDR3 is TGTGCCAGCAGTAAATCCGGGACAGACTACGAGCAGTACTTC. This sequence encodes CASSKSGTDYEQYF.

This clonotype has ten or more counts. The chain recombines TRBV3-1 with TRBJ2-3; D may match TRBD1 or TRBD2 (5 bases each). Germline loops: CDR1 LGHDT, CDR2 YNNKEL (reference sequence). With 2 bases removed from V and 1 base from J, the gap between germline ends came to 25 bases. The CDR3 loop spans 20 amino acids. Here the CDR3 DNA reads TGTGCCAGCAGCCAATGGGTTCCGTGGGACGTAGGCTGGGGCACAGATACGCAGTATTTT. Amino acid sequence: CASSQWVPWDVGWGTDTQYF.

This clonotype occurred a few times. CDR3 protein: CASSLLAGPPYNEQFF. Written as DNA, the CDR3 is TGTGCCAGCAGCTTACTAGCGGGACCGCCTTACAATGAGCAGTTCTTC. This chain uses TRBV7-3 with TRBJ2-1; the match to TRBD2 covers 9 bases. The germline CDR1 and CDR2 sequences are SGHTA and FQGTGA. V was clipped by 2 bases and J by 4 bases; unmatched bases: 6. The CDR3 totals 16 residues.

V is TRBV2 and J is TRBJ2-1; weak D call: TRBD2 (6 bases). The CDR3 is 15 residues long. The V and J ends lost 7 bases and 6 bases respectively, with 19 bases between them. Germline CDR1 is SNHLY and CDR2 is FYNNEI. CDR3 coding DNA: TGTGCCAGCACTCCCGAATCCGGGAGTGGCAATGAGCAGTTCTTC. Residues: CASTPESGSGNEQFF.

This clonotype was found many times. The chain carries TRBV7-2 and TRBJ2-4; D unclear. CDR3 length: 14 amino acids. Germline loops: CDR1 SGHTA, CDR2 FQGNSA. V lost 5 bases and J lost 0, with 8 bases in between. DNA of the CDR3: TGTGCCAGCAGCCCCCGAGTAGCCAAAAACATTCAGTACTTC. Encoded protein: CASSPRVAKNIQYF.

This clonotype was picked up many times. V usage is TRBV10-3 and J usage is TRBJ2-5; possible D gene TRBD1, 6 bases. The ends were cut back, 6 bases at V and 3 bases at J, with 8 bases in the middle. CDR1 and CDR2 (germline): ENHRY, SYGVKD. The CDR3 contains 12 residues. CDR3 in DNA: TGTGCCATCAGCTCAGGGGAAGAGACCCAGTACTTC. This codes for CAISSGEETQYF.

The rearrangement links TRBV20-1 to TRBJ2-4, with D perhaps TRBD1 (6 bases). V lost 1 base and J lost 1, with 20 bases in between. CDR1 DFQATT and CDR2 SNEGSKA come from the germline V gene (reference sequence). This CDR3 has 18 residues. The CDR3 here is CSARVEQGSWRAKNIQYF. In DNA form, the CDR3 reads TGCAGTGCTAGAGTGGAACAGGGAAGCTGGCGGGCCAAAAACATTCAGTACTTC.

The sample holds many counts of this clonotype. The CDR3 sequence: CSVRPPGGLGTQYF. The CDR3 DNA follows: TGCAGCGTTCGTCCCCCAGGGGGTCTTGGGACCCAGTACTTC. V usage is TRBV29-1 and J usage is TRBJ2-5, with TRBD1 matching over 7 bases. V shed 5 bases and J 7 bases; nucleotides not matched to a gene: 13. The germline CDR1 and CDR2 sequences are SQVTM and ANQGSEA. The CDR3 extends over 14 amino acids.

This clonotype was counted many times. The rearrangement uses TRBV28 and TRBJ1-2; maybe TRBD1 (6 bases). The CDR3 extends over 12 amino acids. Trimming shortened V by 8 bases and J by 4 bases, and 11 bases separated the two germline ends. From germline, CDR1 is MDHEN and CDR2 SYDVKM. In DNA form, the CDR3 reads TGTGCCAGCCTTGGACAGTCCTATGGCTACACCTTC. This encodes CASLGQSYGYTF.

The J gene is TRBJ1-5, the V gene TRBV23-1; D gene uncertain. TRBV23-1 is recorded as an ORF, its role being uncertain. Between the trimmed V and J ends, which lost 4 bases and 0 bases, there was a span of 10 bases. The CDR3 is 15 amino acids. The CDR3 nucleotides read TGCGCCAGCAGTCCGCTCCCTTATAGCAATCAGCCCCAGCATTTT. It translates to CASSPLPYSNQPQHF.

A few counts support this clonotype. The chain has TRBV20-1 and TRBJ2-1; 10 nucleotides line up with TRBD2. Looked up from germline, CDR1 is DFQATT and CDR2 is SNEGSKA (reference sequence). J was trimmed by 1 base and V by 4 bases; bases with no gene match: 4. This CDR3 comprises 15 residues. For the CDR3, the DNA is TGCAGTGCTACTCTAGCGGGAGTATCCTACAATGAGCAGTTCTTC. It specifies CSATLAGVSYNEQFF.

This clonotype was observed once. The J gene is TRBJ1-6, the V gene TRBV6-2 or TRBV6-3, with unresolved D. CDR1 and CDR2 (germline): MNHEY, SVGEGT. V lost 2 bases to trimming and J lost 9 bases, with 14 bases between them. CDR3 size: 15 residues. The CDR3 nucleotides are TGTGCCAGCAGTTACGTCGGGGAATTTGGTTCACCCCTCCACTTT. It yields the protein CASSYVGEFGSPLHF.

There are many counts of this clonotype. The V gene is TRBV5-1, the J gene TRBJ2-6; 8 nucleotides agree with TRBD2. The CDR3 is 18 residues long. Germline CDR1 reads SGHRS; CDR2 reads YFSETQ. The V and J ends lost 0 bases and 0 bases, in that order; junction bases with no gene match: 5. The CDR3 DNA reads TGCGCCAGCAGCTTGGTTATAGCGGGGAGCTCTGGGGCCAACGTCCTGACTTTC. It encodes CASSLVIAGSSGANVLTF.

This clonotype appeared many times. The CDR3 DNA reads TGTGCCAGCAGTACCTACGGACGGCTTAGTCAGCCCCAGCATTTT. Protein sequence: CASSTYGRLSQPQHF. The V call is TRBV12-3 or TRBV12-4, the J call TRBJ1-5; the D is unclear. Trimming stripped 5 bases from V and 6 bases from J, with 17 bases between. The CDR3 has 15 amino acids.

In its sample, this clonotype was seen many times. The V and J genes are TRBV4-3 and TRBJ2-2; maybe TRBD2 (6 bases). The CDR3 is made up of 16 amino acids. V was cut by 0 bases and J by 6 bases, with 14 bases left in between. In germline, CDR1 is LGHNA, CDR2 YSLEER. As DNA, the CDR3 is TGCGCCAGCAGCCAAGATCAGGCGGGAAGCGCCGGGGAGCTGTTTTTT. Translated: CASSQDQAGSAGELFF.

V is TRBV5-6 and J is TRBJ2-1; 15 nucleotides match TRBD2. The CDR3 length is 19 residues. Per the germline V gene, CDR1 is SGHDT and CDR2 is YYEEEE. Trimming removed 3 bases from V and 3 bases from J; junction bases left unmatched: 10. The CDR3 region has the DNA TGTGCCAGCAGCTCCACCCCGGGACTAGCGGGAGGTCGCTACAATGAGCAGTTCTTC. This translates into CASSSTPGLAGGRYNEQFF.

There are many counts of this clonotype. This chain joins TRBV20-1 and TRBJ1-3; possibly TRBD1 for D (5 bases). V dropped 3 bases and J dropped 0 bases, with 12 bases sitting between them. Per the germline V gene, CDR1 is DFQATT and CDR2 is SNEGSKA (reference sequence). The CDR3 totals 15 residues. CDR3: CSASRRVTSGNTIYF. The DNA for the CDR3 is TGCAGTGCTAGTCGCAGGGTAACCTCTGGAAACACCATATATTTT.

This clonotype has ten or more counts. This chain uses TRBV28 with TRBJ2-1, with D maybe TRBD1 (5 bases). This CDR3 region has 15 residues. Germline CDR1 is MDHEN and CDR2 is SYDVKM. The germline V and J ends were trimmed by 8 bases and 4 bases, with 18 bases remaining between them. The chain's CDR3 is CASWGFVAGYNEQFF. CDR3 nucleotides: TGTGCCAGCTGGGGTTTTGTGGCAGGGTACAATGAGCAGTTCTTC.

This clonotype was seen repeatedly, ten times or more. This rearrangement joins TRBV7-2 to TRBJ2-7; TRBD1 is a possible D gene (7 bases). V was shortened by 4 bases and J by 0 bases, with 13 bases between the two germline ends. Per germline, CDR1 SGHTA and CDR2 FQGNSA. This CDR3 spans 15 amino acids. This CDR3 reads CASSSPGGGSYEQYF. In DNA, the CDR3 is TGTGCCAGCAGCTCCCCAGGGGGAGGCTCCTACGAGCAGTACTTC.

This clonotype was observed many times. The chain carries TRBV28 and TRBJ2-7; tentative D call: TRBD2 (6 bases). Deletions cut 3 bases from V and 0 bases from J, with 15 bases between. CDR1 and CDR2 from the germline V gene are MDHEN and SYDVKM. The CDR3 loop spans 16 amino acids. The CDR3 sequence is CASSFPEEGSSYEQYF. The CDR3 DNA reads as TGTGCCAGCAGTTTCCCCGAGGAGGGGAGCTCCTACGAGCAGTACTTC.

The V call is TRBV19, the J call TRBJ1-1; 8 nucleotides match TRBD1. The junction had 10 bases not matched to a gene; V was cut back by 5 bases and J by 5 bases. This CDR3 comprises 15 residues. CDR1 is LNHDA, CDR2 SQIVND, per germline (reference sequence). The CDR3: CASSAAGQGGTEAFF. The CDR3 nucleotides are TGTGCCAGTAGTGCCGCCGGACAGGGAGGGACTGAAGCTTTCTTT. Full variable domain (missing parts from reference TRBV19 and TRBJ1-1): DGGITQSPKYLFRKEGQNVTLSCEQNLNHDAMYWYRQDPGQGLRLIYYSQIVNDFQKGDIAEGYSVSREKKESFPLTVTSAQKNPTAFYLCASSAAGQGGTEAFFGQGTRLTVV.

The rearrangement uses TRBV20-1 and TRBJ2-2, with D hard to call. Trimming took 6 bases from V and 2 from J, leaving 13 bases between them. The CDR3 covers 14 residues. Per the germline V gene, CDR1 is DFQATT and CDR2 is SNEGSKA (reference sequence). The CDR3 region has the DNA TGCAGTGCACATAGGACCAAAAACACCGGGGAGCTGTTTTTT. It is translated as CSAHRTKNTGELFF.

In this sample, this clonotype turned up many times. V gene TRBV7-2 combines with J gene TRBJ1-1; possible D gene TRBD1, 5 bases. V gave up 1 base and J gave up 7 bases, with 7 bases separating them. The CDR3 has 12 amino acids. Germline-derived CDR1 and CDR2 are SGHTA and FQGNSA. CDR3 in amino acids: CASSLVRGEAFF. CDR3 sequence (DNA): TGTGCCAGCAGCTTAGTTAGGGGTGAAGCTTTCTTT.